This T cell receptor beta chain was sequenced during a study of blood T cell repertoires in COVID-19 (dated by TCRdb to the early 2020s). In the study overall: The collaborator samples originated in the United States, Italy and Spain and spanned the acute and convalescent phases of COVID-19. The prospective study material was composed of cDNA or gDNA derived from T cells, B-cell-depleted T cells, or PBMCs. Deeply sampled blood TCRbeta repertoires from subjects exposed to, actively infected with, or recovered from COVID-19 were included in the dataset. A freely available public database, intended as a resource for researchers studying the immune response to SARS-CoV-2, is where the repertoires were released. The samples were drawn from two sources: the first 160 participants of the ongoing ImmuneRACE study, and some 1,300 subjects contributed by 6 global collaborators. Sample metadata almost always included a de-identified subject ID, COVID-19 status, age in years and sex. Where HLA class I and class II types were available, the types were taken from metadata supplied by the sample provider, not from assay-based typing.

TCRbeta CDR3 regions were amplified from genomic DNA using the immunoSEQ Assay, a bias-controlled multiplex PCR. The study's own analysis went as follows. The number of nucleated cells in each sample was estimated by amplification of reference gene primers within the assay. To quantify the absolute abundance of each unique TCRbeta CDR3 rearrangement, sequence reads were collapsed and filtered. For each sample, productive Simpson clonality was calculated as the square root of Simpson's diversity index across productive rearrangements. In its TCRdb copy, this immuneACCESS table keeps in-frame sequences only and misses some clones. Where compared with another copy, unresolved V genes explain less than half of these, and the others have no known cause. That table furnishes V, J and clone size, whereas the DNA furnished D and trimming. The sample yields approximately 96,000 clones; about 88% were counted once. The ten most abundant clones make up about 3% of the sample.

The full study reports these points: The amount of clinical and demographic metadata varied by source and participant and was provided uncurated.

Worth noting for this clone: The antigen it binds to is not known. Base qualities are not at hand, and no much larger clone is one base apart.

The germline V gene sets CDR1 to MNHEY and CDR2 to SVGAGI. Including the terminal cysteine and phenylalanine, the CDR3 comprises 15 residues. The read is trimmed to its CDR3 DNA, 45 bases read in frame from base 1. V is cut by 5 bases and J by 2 bases, and the space between the germline ends is 13 bases. Collaborating institutions collected whole blood in K2EDTA tubes following their own protocols. For TCRbeta analysis, collaborators shipped samples in one of three forms: frozen whole blood, isolated PBMCs, or DNA extracted from either of those sample types. This receptor chain uses TRBV6-5 and TRBJ2-1; matching of 7 bases hints at TRBD2 as the D gene. The sample consisted of peripheral blood. The TCR comes from an elderly woman with acute or convalescent COVID-19. The CDR3 region has the sequence CASSNTGGPYNEQFF. The nucleotides read TGTGCCAGCAGTAACACGGGGGGCCCCTACAATGAGCAGTTCTTC.